These 25 T cell receptor beta chains came from one sample sequenced in a study of naive and memory T cell subsets. Points from the study as a whole: Naive repertoires, especially CD8, held a few larger clonotypes, possibly memory cells re-expressing CD45RA.

Both TRBC1 and TRBC2 were covered by a beta constant-region primer of two equimolar oligonucleotides. Four rounds of PCR amplified the ligated cDNA using nested alpha and beta constant-region primers plus SP2. TCRdb re-called the UMI-ligation and nested PCR reads through MiXCR, storing one row per CDR3 protein. The profile shows roughly 140,000 distinct CDR3 sequences, 15% to 20% of them singletons. No antigen is known for these receptors. The sample consisted of naive CD8+ T cells from blood. Receptors originate from a human donor in good health.

The chain employs TRBV29-1 and TRBJ2-2; perhaps TRBD1 as D (6 bases). V was pared by 0 bases and J by 6 bases, with 14 bases between. Germline-derived CDR1 and CDR2 are SQVTM and ANQGSEA. CDR3 length: 15 residues. Written as DNA, the CDR3 is TGCAGCGTTGAAGACATTATAAAGGGGGCCGGGGAGCTGTTTTTT. Amino acid sequence: CSVEDIIKGAGELFF.

This clonotype has more than one count but fewer than ten. The rearrangement links TRBV28 to TRBJ2-7, with a weak D call TRBD2 (7 bases). V lost 5 bases and J 3 bases, leaving 17 bases between the germline ends. This CDR3 is built from 15 residues. Germline CDR1 MDHEN, CDR2 SYDVKM. CDR3 amino acids: CASSPHGGPGYEQYF. DNA for the CDR3: TGTGCCAGCAGTCCCCACGGGGGGCCGGGCTACGAGCAGTACTTC.

This clonotype has a count of ten or more. A junction boundary mismatches the germline segment, possibly from a read error. This chain links TRBV12-3 or TRBV12-4 with TRBJ2-2; D call uncertain. The CDR3 spans 12 residues. The CDR3 loop reads CASSPYTGELFF. The CDR3 nucleotides read TGTGCCAGCAGTCCCTACACGGGGGAGCTGTTTTTT.

This clonotype occurred a few times. This rearrangement joins TRBV7-9 to TRBJ2-7, with TRBD1 matching over 10 bases. V gave up 7 bases and J gave up 2 bases; unmatched junction bases: 2. The CDR3 is made up of 13 amino acids. Germline CDR1 SEHNR, CDR2 FQNEAQ (reference sequence). CDR3 loop: CASNGQGAYEQYF. The CDR3 nucleotides read TGTGCCAGCAACGGACAGGGGGCCTACGAGCAGTACTTC.

This chain joins TRBV7-9 and TRBJ2-3; D ambiguous. Germline CDR1 SEHNR, CDR2 FQNEAQ (reference sequence). Trimming removed 1 base at V and 4 bases at J, with 9 bases between. The CDR3 loop spans 14 amino acids. The CDR3 nucleotides read TGTGCCAGCAGCTTAGAGGTAGCCGCAGATACGCAGTATTTT. It translates to CASSLEVAADTQYF.

This clonotype was detected only a few times. The rearrangement uses TRBV6-5 and TRBJ1-6, with D unresolved. CDR1 is MNHEY, CDR2 SVGAGI, per germline. V shed 0 bases and J shed 8 bases, with 8 bases lying between them. The CDR3 is made up of 14 amino acids. The CDR3 protein is CASSYSDGYSPLHF. The DNA for the CDR3 is TGTGCCAGCAGTTACTCGGACGGATATTCACCCCTCCACTTT.

This clonotype was detected a few times. The chain carries TRBV4-2 and TRBJ1-1; unclear D gene. With 7 bases removed from V and 1 base from J, the gap between germline ends came to 19 bases. Germline CDR1 reads LGHNA; CDR2 reads YNFKEQ. CDR3 length: 16 residues. CDR3 DNA sequence: TGTGCCAGCACGGTAGAGGAGGCAGCACGGAACACTGAAGCTTTCTTT. Translating it yields CASTVEEAARNTEAFF.

The chain is built from TRBV6-1 and TRBJ1-5; D is perhaps TRBD1 (6 bases). Germline V gene lookup returns CDR1 MNHNS and CDR2 SASEGT. The CDR3 has 15 amino acids. The V and J ends lost 6 bases and 1 base respectively, with 13 bases between them. For the CDR3, the DNA is TGTGCCAGCAGAAACAGGGATAGGAGCAATCAGCCCCAGCATTTT. The encoded protein is CASRNRDRSNQPQHF.

This clonotype was recorded at least ten times. This sequence joins TRBV20-1 and TRBJ1-1; D ambiguous. CDR1 DFQATT and CDR2 SNEGSKA come from the germline V gene (reference sequence). The CDR3 totals 11 residues. CDR3 residues: CMCRENTEAFF. The CDR3 coding sequence is TGCATGTGCCGGGAGAACACTGAAGCTTTCTTT.

There are a few counts of this clonotype. The chain joins TRBV25-1 to TRBJ2-6, with no clear D. The CDR3 runs 15 residues. Per the germline V gene, CDR1 is MGHDK and CDR2 is SYGVNS. Trimming cost V 7 bases and J 0 bases, with 10 bases left between them. The CDR3 here is CASMSHRSGANVLTF. For the CDR3, the DNA is TGTGCCAGCATGTCACACCGCTCTGGGGCCAACGTCCTGACTTTC. The full variable domain, rest sourced from reference TRBV25-1 and TRBJ2-6, is EADIYQTPRYLVIGTGKKITLECSQTMGHDKMYWYQQDPGMELHLIHYSYGVNSTEKGDLSSESTVSRIRTEHFPLTLESARPSHTSQYLCASMSHRSGANVLTFGAGSRLTVL.

The rearrangement uses TRBV12-5 and TRBJ2-5; no clear D gene. CDR1 is LGHNT and CDR2 is FRNRAP in the germline V gene. V was pared by 3 bases and J by 2 bases, with 13 bases between. This CDR3 has 15 residues. CDR3 region: CASGFADHYQETQYF. CDR3 sequence (DNA): TGTGCTAGTGGTTTCGCGGACCACTATCAAGAGACCCAGTACTTC.

The chain links TRBV27 to TRBJ2-7; D call uncertain. In germline, CDR1 is MNHEY, CDR2 SMNVEV (reference sequence). Trimming cost V 3 bases and J 6 bases, with 15 bases left between them. The CDR3 runs 14 residues. CDR3 loop: CASSLGTTTGEQYF. The CDR3 DNA follows: TGTGCCAGCAGTTTGGGAACCACGACTGGCGAGCAGTACTTC.

This clonotype was seen only a few times. The chain recombines TRBV5-6 with TRBJ2-1; D tentatively fits TRBD1 or TRBD2 (5 bases each). Trimming removed 3 bases from V and 4 bases from J, with 11 bases in between. Germline loops: CDR1 SGHDT, CDR2 YYEEEE. This CDR3 region has 14 residues. The CDR3 loop reads CASSSDWGYNEQFF. The CDR3 DNA sequence: TGTGCCAGCAGCTCCGATTGGGGGTACAATGAGCAGTTCTTC.

The rearrangement uses TRBV4-1 and TRBJ2-7; TRBD1 matches 9 bases. With 1 base clipped from V and 0 bases from J, the junction kept 4 bases outside the gene matches. The CDR3 covers 16 residues. Germline CDR1 and CDR2: MGHRA and YSYEKL. CDR3 amino acids: CASSQGQGVPSYEQYF. CDR3 in DNA: TGCGCCAGCAGCCAAGGACAGGGGGTGCCCTCCTACGAGCAGTACTTC.

This clonotype was picked up a small number of times. V is TRBV16 and J is TRBJ2-7; possibly TRBD1 for D (6 bases). Trimming left V 6 bases short and J 4 bases short, with 16 bases between. The CDR3 has 14 amino acids. Germline CDR1 and CDR2: KGHSY and FQNENV. CDR3 region: CASSGSTGQYEQYF. In DNA, the CDR3 is TGTGCCAGCAGTGGCTCTACAGGGCAGTACGAGCAGTACTTC.

This chain uses TRBV28 with TRBJ2-5; D is undetermined. The CDR3 spans 15 residues. In germline, CDR1 is MDHEN, CDR2 SYDVKM. Trimming pared 11 bases from V and 1 base from J, leaving 20 bases between. The CDR3 DNA reads as TGTGCCGTAACGGAGACGGAGAGGATCCAAGAGACCCAGTACTTC. The encoded protein is CAVTETERIQETQYF. The entire variable domain, with the rest obtained from reference TRBV28 and TRBJ2-5, is as follows: DVKVTQSSRYLVKRTGEKVFLECVQDMDHENMFWYRQDPGLGLRLIYFSYDVKMKEKGDIPEGYSVSREKKERFSLILESASTNQTSMYLCAVTETERIQETQYFGPGTRLLVL.

The chain employs TRBV28 and TRBJ2-2; 11 nucleotides agree with TRBD2. The CDR3 consists of 19 residues. Losses at the gene ends were 6 bases for V and 5 bases for J; bases not matched to a gene: 17. Germline assignment: CDR1 MDHEN and CDR2 SYDVKM. Here the CDR3 reads CASSLTGSGRVSGTGELFF. The CDR3 DNA reads TGTGCCAGCAGCCTGACGGGTAGCGGGAGGGTGTCAGGAACCGGGGAGCTGTTTTTT.

In its sample, this clonotype was seen a few times. A read error may account for a junction end that differs from germline. The chain links TRBV20-1 to TRBJ2-1; D is perhaps TRBD2 (5 bases). Germline V gene data show CDR1 as DFQATT and CDR2 as SNEGSKA (reference sequence). CDR3 size: 15 residues. CDR3 nucleotides: TGCAGCGCTATCGGGGATAGCTTCTCCTACAATGAGCAGTTCTTC. Translated, it gives CSAIGDSFSYNEQFF.

The genes are TRBV20-1 and TRBJ2-1, with D perhaps matching TRBD2 (5 bases). Per the germline V gene, CDR1 is DFQATT and CDR2 is SNEGSKA (reference sequence). V gave up 0 bases and J gave up 3 bases, with 18 bases separating them. The CDR3 consists of 17 residues. Here the CDR3 reads CSARDIPVGRIYNEQFF. The CDR3 nucleotides read TGCAGTGCTAGAGATATCCCAGTGGGGAGAATCTACAATGAGCAGTTCTTC.

This clonotype was seen only a few times. The chain employs TRBV6-2 or TRBV6-3 and TRBJ2-1, with a possible D match to TRBD2 (6 bases). V was cut by 7 bases and J by 10 bases, with 23 bases left in between. Germline V gives CDR1 MNHEY, CDR2 SVGEGT. The CDR3 has 15 residues. As DNA, the CDR3 is TGTGCCAGCACCCCACCCGGAACTAGCATCGGCGAGCAGTTCTTC. Translating it yields CASTPPGTSIGEQFF.

The gene calls are TRBV27 and TRBJ2-4; 7 bases agree with TRBD2. After removal of 4 bases from V and 1 base from J, the junction contained 4 bases not matched to a gene. Germline CDR1 and CDR2: MNHEY and SMNVEV (reference sequence). This CDR3 has 15 amino acids. The CDR3 nucleotides read TGTGCCAGCAGTTGGGCGGGGGACGCCAAAAACATTCAGTACTTC. This codes for CASSWAGDAKNIQYF.

This clonotype was found a few times. V is TRBV29-1 and J is TRBJ1-1; D gene unclear. With 1 base removed from V and 8 bases from J, the gap between germline ends came to 8 bases. Germline CDR1 is SQVTM and CDR2 is ANQGSEA. The CDR3 is made up of 11 amino acids. Here the CDR3 reads CSVEGMAEAFF. In nucleotides, the CDR3 is TGCAGCGTTGAAGGAATGGCCGAAGCTTTCTTT.

The chain couples TRBV4-2 to TRBJ2-7, with 8 nucleotides matching TRBD2. The V gene's germline CDR1 is LGHNA and CDR2 YNFKEQ. After removal of 5 bases from V and 4 bases from J, the junction contained 7 bases not matched to a gene. There are 14 residues in the CDR3. The CDR3 loop is CASSAAGLGYEQYF. CDR3 DNA sequence: TGTGCCAGCAGCGCGGCGGGACTAGGTTACGAGCAGTACTTC.

This clonotype was detected only a few times. Here the CDR3 DNA reads TGTGCCAGCACCTCCCATGCAGGGGCAGATACGCAGTATTTT. Encoded protein: CASTSHAGADTQYF. The chain is built from TRBV6-6 and TRBJ2-3, with D perhaps TRBD1 (6 bases). The length of the CDR3 is 14 residues. The V end lost 7 bases, the J end lost 4 bases, and 15 bases lay between the germline ends. The V gene's germline CDR1 is MNHNY and CDR2 SVGAGI (reference sequence).

This clonotype occurred a few times. A read error may account for a junction end that differs from germline. The chain recombines TRBV7-7 with TRBJ2-1, with a weak D call TRBD2 (6 bases). The CDR3 runs to 15 residues. Germline V CDR1 and CDR2: SSHAT, FNYEAQ (reference sequence). CDR3 region: CASSLEVGGYNEQFF. CDR3 nucleotide sequence: TGTGCTAGCAGCTTAGAGGTGGGAGGTTACAATGAGCAGTTCTTC.